These 9 T cell receptor beta chains were sequenced from one sample in a study of T cells in Graves' hyperthyroidism and ophthalmopathy. It was RNA transcripts that yielded the amplified TCR beta CDR3 regions. First-round RT-PCR of the TCR CDR3 relied on the HTBI primer set. A single record per CDR3 protein comes from TCRdb applying MiXCR to the multiplex PCR reads. The table has about 200,000 distinct CDR3 sequences, approximately 16% seen once; the top ten hold approximately 56%. Source material: blood. The receptors derive from a woman in her forties or fifties with Graves' hyperthyroidism.

This clonotype occurred many times. The genes are TRBV11-3 and TRBJ2-1; 8 bases fit TRBD2. The germline V gene encodes CDR1 SGHNT and CDR2 YENEEA. V gave up 1 base and J gave up 10 bases; unmatched junction bases: 12. The CDR3 totals 16 residues. CDR3 region: CASSLGGKGTRGEQFF. Here the CDR3 DNA reads TGTGCCAGCAGCTTAGGAGGAAAAGGGACTAGGGGGGAGCAGTTCTTC.

The chain employs TRBV6-5 and TRBJ2-7; D perhaps matches TRBD2 (5 bases). With 0 bases removed from V and 5 bases from J, the gap between germline ends came to 11 bases. The V gene's germline CDR1 is MNHEY and CDR2 SVGAGI. The CDR3 spans 14 residues. CDR3 protein: CASSYSGGIDEQYF. The CDR3 DNA follows: TGTGCCAGCAGTTACTCAGGAGGAATCGACGAGCAGTACTTC.

The chain carries TRBV9 and TRBJ1-1; no reliable D call. Deletions cut 0 bases from V and 3 bases from J, with 9 bases between. The CDR3 runs 14 residues. Germline V gives CDR1 SGDLS, CDR2 YYNGEE. In nucleotides, the CDR3 is TGTGCCAGCAGCGTAGCAGGTACGGACACTGAAGCTTTCTTT. Translation: CASSVAGTDTEAFF.

The chain has TRBV5-4 and TRBJ1-6; no reliable D call. This CDR3 is 14 amino acids long. Germline V gives CDR1 SGHNT, CDR2 YYREEE (reference sequence). The V gene lost 0 bases and the J gene lost 7 bases, with 8 bases spanning the gap. The chain's CDR3 is CASSLAFGNSPLHF. CDR3 DNA sequence: TGTGCCAGCAGCTTGGCTTTTGGGAATTCACCCCTCCACTTT. Combining the CDR3 with reference TRBV5-4 and TRBJ1-6 gives the whole variable domain ETGVTQSPTHLIKTRGQQVTLRCSSQSGHNTVSWYQQALGQGPQFIFQYYREEENGRGNFPPRFSGLQFPNYSSELNVNALELDDSALYLCASSLAFGNSPLHFGNGTRLTVT.

This clonotype occurred many times. The V call is TRBV11-2, the J call TRBJ1-5; the D gene is possibly TRBD1 (6 bases). CDR3 length equals 13 residues. Germline V lookup: CDR1 SGHAT, CDR2 FQNNGV. V was cut by 8 bases and J by 2 bases, with 10 bases left in between. CDR3 DNA: TGTGCCAGCTCTCCAGGGGGCAATCAGCCCCAGCATTTT. This sequence encodes CASSPGGNQPQHF.

This chain joins TRBV2 and TRBJ2-4; 7 nucleotides line up with TRBD2. The CDR3 runs 12 residues. CDR1 is SNHLY, CDR2 FYNNEI, per germline. V gave up 8 bases and J gave up 8 bases; unmatched junction bases: 6. The CDR3 loop is CASGRAEYIQYF. The CDR3 DNA reads as TGTGCCAGCGGGAGGGCCGAGTACATTCAGTACTTC.

This clonotype came up a few times. The rearrangement links TRBV11-2 to TRBJ1-3; no reliable D call. Germline V gives CDR1 SGHAT, CDR2 FQNNGV. Trimming took 0 bases from V and 4 from J, leaving 13 bases between them. CDR3 length: 16 residues. The DNA of the CDR3 is TGTGCCAGCAGCTTAGAAGGACGGCAAGCAGGAAACACCATATATTTT. Residues: CASSLEGRQAGNTIYF.

This clonotype was found many times. The chain is built from TRBV24-1 and TRBJ2-1; D is undetermined. In germline, CDR1 is KGHDR, CDR2 SFDVKD. CDR3 length: 14 amino acids. V lost 4 bases to trimming and J lost 1 base, with 7 bases between them. CDR3 DNA: TGTGCCACCAGTGAACGTGGATCCTACAATGAGCAGTTCTTC. Translated: CATSERGSYNEQFF.

This clonotype was seen at least ten times. The chain combines TRBV12-3 or TRBV12-4 with TRBJ2-7; D might be TRBD1 or TRBD2, each matching 5 bases. V was trimmed by 9 bases and J by 0 bases, leaving 18 bases between them. The CDR3 runs 15 residues. CDR3 in amino acids: CASARYSGSSYEQYF. The CDR3 bases are TGTGCCAGTGCACGCTACTCAGGGAGCTCCTACGAGCAGTACTTC.